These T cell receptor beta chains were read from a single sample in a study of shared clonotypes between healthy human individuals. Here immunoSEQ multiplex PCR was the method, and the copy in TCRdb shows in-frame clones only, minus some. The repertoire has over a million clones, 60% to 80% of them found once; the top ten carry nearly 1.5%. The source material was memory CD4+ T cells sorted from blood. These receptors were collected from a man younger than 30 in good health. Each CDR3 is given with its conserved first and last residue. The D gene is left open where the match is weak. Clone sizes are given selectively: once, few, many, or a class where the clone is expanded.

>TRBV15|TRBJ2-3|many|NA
CATSRDEGWGTDTQYF
TGTGCCACCAGCAGAGATGAAGGGTGGGGCACAGATACGCAGTATTTT
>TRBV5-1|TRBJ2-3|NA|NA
CASSSSLGGTDTQYF
TGCGCCAGCAGCTCCAGTTTAGGGGGCACAGATACGCAGTATTTT
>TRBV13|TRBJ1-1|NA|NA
CASSPDIYIPEAFF
TGTGCCAGCAGCCCGGACATCTATATCCCTGAAGCTTTCTTT
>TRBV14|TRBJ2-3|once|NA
CASSQEARGNVRTDTQYF
TGTGCCAGCAGCCAAGAGGCCAGGGGTAACGTACGCACAGATACGCAGTATTTT
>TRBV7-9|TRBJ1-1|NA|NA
CASISYQGRTEAFF
TGTGCCAGCATCTCTTACCAGGGGAGGACTGAAGCTTTCTTT
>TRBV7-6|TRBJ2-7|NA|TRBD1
CASSLESISGGAQKQYF
TGTGCCAGCAGCTTAGAATCGATTTCAGGGGGCGCCCAAAAGCAGTACTTC
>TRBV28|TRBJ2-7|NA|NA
CASSPPDSQGSYEQYF
TGTGCCAGCAGTCCTCCGGACAGTCAGGGCTCCTACGAGCAGTACTTC
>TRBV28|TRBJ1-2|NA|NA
CASSSPGGVTWGYTF
TGTGCCAGCAGTTCCCCGGGGGGTGTCACTTGGGGCTACACCTTC
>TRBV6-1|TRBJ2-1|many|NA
CASSEEGGVSEQFF
TGTGCCAGCAGTGAAGAAGGAGGGGTGAGTGAGCAGTTCTTC
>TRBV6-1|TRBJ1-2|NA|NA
CASSSNYGYTF
TGTGCCAGCAGCAGCAACTATGGCTACACCTTC
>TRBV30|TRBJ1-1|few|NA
CAWSAGGNTEAFF
TGTGCCTGGAGTGCTGGCGGCAACACTGAAGCTTTCTTT
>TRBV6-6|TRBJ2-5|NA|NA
CASGGQGNYQETQYF
TGTGCCAGCGGGGGGCAGGGAAATTACCAAGAGACCCAGTACTTC
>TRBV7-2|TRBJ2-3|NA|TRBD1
CASSPGTGGLTTDTQYF
TGTGCCAGCAGTCCTGGAACAGGGGGATTAACAACTGATACGCAGTATTTT
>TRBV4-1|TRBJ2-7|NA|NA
CASSQAFDREDEQYF
TGCGCCAGCAGCCAAGCGTTTGACAGGGAGGACGAGCAGTACTTC
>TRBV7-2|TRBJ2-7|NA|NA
CASSTTGGSEQYF
TGTGCCAGCAGCACTACCGGGGGTAGCGAGCAGTACTTC
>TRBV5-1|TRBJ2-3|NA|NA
CASSLDRGRTQYF
TGCGCCAGCAGCTTGGATCGTGGTAGGACGCAGTATTTT
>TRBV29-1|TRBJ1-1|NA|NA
CRAQALGTEAFF
TGCAGAGCCCAGGCTCTGGGGACTGAAGCTTTCTTT
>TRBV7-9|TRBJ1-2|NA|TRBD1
CASSPQGQVPNYGYTF
TGTGCCAGCAGCCCACAAGGACAGGTGCCCAACTATGGCTACACCTTC